The T cell receptor (beta chain) described here comes from a study of blood T cell repertoires in COVID-19. As for the study in general: Samples came from the United States, Italy and Spain, spanning acute and convalescent COVID-19.

The authors' processing: How many nucleated cells were present was estimated from reference gene primer amplification. Some clones are missing from TCRdb's copy, which holds only in-frame ones; the method was immunoSEQ multiplex PCR. V and J calls plus clone size are reproduced from that table; the DNA served to infer D and trimming. Among a few hundred thousand clones, more than 75% were seen once, and the ten largest hold around 10%. Germline CDR1 reads LNHDA; CDR2 reads SQIVND (reference sequence). V gave up 5 bases and J gave up 5 bases, with 18 bases separating them. CDR3 length equals 15 residues. This clone came up once.

Sequenced sample: PBMCs or T cells enriched from blood (not recorded which). The chain employs TRBV19 and TRBJ1-2; a possible D gene is TRBD1 (6 bases). The TCR comes from a woman in her forties or fifties who had recovered from COVID-19. The CDR3 coding sequence is TGTGCCAGTAGTCTCAACCGGGACACGCTGTATGGCTACACCTTC. Translating it yields CASSLNRDTLYGYTF.